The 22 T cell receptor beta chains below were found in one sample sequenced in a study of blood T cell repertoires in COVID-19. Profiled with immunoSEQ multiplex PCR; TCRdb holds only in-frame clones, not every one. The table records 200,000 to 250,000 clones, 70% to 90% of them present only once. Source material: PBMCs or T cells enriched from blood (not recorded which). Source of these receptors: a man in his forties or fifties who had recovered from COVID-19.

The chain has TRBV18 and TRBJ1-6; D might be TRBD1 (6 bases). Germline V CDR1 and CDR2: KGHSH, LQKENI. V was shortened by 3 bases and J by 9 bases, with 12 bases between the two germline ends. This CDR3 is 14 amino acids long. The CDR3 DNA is TGTGCCAGCTCACCTTCGGACAGCGGTTCACCCCTCCACTTT. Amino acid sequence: CASSPSDSGSPLHF.

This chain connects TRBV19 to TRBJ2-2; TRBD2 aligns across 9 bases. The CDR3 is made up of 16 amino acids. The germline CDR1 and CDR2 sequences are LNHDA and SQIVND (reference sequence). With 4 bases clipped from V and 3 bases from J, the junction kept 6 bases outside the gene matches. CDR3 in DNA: TGTGCCAGTAGTAGTAGGAGCGGGAGGTACACCGGGGAGCTGTTTTTT. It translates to CASSSRSGRYTGELFF. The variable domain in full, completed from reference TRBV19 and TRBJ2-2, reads DGGITQSPKYLFRKEGQNVTLSCEQNLNHDAMYWYRQDPGQGLRLIYYSQIVNDFQKGDIAEGYSVSREKKESFPLTVTSAQKNPTAFYLCASSSRSGRYTGELFFGEGSRLTVL.

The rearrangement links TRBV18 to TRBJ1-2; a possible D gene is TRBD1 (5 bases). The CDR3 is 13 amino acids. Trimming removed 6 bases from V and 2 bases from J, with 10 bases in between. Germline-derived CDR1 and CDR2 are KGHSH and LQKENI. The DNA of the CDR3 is TGTGCCAGCTCCGCGGGGGAAAACTATGGCTACACCTTC. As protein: CASSAGENYGYTF.

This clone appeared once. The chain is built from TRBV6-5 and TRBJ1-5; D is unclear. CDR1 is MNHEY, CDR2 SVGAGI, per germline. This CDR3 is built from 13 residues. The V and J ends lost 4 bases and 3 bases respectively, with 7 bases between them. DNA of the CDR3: TGTGCCAGCAGTTCAAGCGTCAATCAGCCCCAGCATTTT. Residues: CASSSSVNQPQHF.

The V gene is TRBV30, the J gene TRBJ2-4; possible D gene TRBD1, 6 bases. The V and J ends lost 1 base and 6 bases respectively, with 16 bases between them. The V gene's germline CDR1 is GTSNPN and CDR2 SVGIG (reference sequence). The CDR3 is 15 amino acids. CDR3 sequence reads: CAWSELLGRGNIQYF. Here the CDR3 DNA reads TGTGCCTGGAGTGAGTTACTAGGCAGGGGAAACATTCAGTACTTC.

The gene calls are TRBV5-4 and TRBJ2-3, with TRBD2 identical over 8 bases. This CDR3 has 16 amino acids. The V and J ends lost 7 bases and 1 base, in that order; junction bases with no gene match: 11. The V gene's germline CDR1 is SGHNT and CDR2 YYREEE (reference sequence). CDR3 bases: TGTGCCAGCGGGAAGCGGGGGAGGGGGGGCACAGATACGCAGTATTTT. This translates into CASGKRGRGGTDTQYF.

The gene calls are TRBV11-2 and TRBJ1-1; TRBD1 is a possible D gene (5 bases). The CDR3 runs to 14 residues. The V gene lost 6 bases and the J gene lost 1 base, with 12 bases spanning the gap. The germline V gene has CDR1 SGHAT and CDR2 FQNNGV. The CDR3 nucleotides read TGTGCCAGCAGACCGGGACTCAAGAACACTGAAGCTTTCTTT. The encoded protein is CASRPGLKNTEAFF.

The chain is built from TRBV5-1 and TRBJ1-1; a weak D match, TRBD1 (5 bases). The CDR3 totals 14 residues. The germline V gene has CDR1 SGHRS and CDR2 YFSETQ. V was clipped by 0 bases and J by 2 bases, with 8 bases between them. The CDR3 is CASSLVGVNTEAFF. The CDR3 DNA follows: TGCGCCAGCAGCTTGGTAGGGGTAAACACTGAAGCTTTCTTT.

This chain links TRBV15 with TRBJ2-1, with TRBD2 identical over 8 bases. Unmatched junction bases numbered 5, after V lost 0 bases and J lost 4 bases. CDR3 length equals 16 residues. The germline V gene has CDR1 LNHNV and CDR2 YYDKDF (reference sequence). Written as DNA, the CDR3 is TGTGCCACCAGCAGAGAGGCTAGCGGGTTTTACAATGAGCAGTTCTTC. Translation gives CATSREASGFYNEQFF. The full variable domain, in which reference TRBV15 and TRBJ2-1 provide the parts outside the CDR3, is DAMVIQNPRYQVTQFGKPVTLSCSQTLNHNVMYWYQQKSSQAPKLLFHYYDKDFNNEADTPDNFQSRRPNTSFCFLDIRSPGLGDTAMYLCATSREASGFYNEQFFGPGTRLTVL.

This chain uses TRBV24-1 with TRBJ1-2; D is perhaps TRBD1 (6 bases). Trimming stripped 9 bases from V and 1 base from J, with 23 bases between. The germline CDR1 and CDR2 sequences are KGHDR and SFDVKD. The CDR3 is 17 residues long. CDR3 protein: CATPGQRTKPFNYGYTF. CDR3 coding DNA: TGTGCCACCCCCGGACAGCGTACTAAACCTTTTAACTATGGCTACACCTTC.

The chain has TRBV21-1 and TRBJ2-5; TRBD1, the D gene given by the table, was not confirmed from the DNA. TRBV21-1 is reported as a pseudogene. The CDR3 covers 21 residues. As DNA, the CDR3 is TGTGCCAGCAGCAAACCCGGGACAGGGGCAAGATGGCGGACAGCAGAAGAGACCCAGTACTTC. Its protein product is CASSKPGTGARWRTAEETQYF.

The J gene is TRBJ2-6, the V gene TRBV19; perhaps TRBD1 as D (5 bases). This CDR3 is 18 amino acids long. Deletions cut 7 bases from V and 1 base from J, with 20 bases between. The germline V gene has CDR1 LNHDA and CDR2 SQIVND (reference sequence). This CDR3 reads CASTTISGRVSGANVLTF. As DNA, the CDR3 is TGTGCCAGTACCACCATATCCGGCAGGGTATCTGGGGCCAACGTCCTGACTTTC.

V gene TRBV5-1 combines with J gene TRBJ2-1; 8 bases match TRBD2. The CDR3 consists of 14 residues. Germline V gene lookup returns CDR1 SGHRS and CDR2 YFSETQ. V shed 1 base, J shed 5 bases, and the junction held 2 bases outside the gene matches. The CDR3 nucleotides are TGCGCCAGCAGCTTGTACGGGGGGGACAATGAGCAGTTCTTC. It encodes CASSLYGGDNEQFF.

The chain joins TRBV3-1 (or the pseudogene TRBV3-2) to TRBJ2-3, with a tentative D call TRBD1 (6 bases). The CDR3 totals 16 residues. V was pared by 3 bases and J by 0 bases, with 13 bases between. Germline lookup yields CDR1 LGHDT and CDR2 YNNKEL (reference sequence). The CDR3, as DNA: TGTGCCAGCAGCCACCCTGCGAGGGGGAGCACAGATACGCAGTATTTT. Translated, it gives CASSHPARGSTDTQYF.

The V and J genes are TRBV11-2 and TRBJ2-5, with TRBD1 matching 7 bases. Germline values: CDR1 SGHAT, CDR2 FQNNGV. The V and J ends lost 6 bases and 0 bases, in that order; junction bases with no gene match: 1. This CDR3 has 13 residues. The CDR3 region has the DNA TGTGCCAGCAGGGGACAGAACCAAGAGACCCAGTACTTC. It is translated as CASRGQNQETQYF.

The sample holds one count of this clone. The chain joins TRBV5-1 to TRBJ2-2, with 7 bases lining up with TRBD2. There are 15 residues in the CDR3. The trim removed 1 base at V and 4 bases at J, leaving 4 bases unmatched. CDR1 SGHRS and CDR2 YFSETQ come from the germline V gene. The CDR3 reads CASSLMRGSTGELFF. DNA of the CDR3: TGCGCCAGCAGCTTGATGCGGGGGAGCACCGGGGAGCTGTTTTTT.

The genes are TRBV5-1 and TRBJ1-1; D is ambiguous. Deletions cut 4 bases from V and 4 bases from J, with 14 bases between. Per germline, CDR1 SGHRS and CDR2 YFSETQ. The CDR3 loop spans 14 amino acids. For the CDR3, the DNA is TGCGCCAGCAGCCTCGGAGCGGGTTCCACTGAAGCTTTCTTT. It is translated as CASSLGAGSTEAFF.

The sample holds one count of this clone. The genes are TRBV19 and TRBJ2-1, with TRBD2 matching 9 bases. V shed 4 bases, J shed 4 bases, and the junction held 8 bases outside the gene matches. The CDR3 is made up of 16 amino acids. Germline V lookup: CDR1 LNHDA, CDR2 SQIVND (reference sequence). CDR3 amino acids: CASSSPGAGGYNEQFF. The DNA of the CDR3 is TGTGCCAGTAGTAGCCCTGGCGCGGGAGGGTACAATGAGCAGTTCTTC.

CDR3 coding DNA: TGCGCCAGCAGCTTGTTTCTTAGCTCCTATAATTCACCCCTCCACTTT. This translates into CASSLFLSSYNSPLHF. The chain employs TRBV5-1 and TRBJ1-6, with D unresolved. Germline V lookup: CDR1 SGHRS, CDR2 YFSETQ. Trimming took off 1 base at V and 0 bases at J, with 8 bases between the two ends. CDR3 size: 16 residues.

The chain's CDR3 is CASSPQGAKYGYTF. CDR3 sequence (DNA): TGTGCCAGCAGTCCCCAGGGGGCGAAGTATGGCTACACCTTC. This sequence joins TRBV27 and TRBJ1-2, with 8 bases lining up with TRBD1. The junction had 7 bases not matched to a gene; V was cut back by 5 bases and J by 5 bases. Germline V gene data show CDR1 as MNHEY and CDR2 as SMNVEV (reference sequence). The CDR3 runs 14 residues.

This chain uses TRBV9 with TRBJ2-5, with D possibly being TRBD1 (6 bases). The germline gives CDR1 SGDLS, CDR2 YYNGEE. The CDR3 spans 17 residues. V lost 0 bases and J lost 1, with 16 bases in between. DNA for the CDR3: TGTGCCAGCAGCGTAGCACAGGGCCACACCTTCCAAGAGACCCAGTACTTC. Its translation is CASSVAQGHTFQETQYF.

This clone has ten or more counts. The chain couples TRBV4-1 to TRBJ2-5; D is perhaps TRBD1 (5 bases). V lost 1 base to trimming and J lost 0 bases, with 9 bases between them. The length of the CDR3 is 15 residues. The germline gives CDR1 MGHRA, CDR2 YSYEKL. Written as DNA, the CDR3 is TGCGCCAGCAGCCAAGTATCGACAGACCAAGAGACCCAGTACTTC. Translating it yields CASSQVSTDQETQYF.